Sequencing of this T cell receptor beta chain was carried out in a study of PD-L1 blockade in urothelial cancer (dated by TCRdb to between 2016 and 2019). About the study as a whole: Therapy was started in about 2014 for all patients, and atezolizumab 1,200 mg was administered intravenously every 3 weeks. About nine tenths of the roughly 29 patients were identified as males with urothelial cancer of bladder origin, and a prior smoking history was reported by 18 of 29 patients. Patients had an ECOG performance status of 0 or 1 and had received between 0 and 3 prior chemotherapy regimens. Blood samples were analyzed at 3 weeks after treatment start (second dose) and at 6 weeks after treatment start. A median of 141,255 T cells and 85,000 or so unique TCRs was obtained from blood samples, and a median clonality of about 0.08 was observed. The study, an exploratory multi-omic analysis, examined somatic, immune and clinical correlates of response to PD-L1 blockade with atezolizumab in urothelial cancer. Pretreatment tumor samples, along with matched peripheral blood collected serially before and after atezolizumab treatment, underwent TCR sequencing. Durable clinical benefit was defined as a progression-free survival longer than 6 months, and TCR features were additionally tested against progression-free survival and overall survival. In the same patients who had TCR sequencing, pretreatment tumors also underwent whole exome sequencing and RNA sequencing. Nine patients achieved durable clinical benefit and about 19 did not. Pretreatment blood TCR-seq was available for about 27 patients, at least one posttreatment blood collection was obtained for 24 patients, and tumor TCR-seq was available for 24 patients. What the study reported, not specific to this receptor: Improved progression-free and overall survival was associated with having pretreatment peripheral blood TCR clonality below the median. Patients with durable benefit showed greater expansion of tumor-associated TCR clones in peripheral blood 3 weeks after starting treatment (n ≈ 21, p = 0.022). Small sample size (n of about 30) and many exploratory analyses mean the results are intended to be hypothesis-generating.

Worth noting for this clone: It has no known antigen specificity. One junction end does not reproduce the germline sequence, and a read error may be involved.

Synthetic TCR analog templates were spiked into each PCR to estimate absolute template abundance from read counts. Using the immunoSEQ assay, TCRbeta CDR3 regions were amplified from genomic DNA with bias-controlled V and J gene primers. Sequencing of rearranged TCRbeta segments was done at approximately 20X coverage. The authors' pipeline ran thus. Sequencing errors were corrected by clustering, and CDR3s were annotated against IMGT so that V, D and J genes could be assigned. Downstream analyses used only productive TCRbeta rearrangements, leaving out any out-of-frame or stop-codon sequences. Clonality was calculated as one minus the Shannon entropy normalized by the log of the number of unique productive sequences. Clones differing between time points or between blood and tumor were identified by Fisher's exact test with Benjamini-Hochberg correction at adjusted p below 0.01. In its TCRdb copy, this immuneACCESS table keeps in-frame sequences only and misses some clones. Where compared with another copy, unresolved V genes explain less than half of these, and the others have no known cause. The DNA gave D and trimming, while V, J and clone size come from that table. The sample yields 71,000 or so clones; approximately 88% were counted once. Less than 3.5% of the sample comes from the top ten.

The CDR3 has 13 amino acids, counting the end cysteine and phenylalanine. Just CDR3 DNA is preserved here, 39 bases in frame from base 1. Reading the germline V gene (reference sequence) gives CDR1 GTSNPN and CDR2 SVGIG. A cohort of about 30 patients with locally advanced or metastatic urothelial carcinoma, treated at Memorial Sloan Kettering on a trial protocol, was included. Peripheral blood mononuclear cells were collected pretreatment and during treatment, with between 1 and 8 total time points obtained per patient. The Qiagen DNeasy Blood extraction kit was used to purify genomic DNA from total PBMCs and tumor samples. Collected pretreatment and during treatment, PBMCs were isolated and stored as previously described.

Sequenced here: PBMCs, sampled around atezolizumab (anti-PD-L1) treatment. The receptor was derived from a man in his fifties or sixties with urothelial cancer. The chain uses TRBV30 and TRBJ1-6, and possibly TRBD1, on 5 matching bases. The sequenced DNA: TGTGCCGCCCGGGCAGGGCCGGCTTCATCCCTCCACTTT. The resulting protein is CAARAGPASSLHF.